This T cell receptor (beta chain) was found in a study of shared clonotypes between healthy human individuals (TCRdb year 2020). With regard to the full study: The cohort comprised a couple of women and a few men aged 18 to 49 years. For each donor, CD4 naive and CD4 memory were each run on three plates, CD8 naive on two plates, and CD8 memory on one plate. To estimate repertoire size and how much clonotype sharing occurs between individuals, the study deeply sequenced the blood TCR repertoires of 5 or 6 healthy adults. Different laboratories and diverse techniques were used to prepare libraries and sequence TCR repertoires, to increase sequencing depth and limit assay-specific biases. Each donor's leukapheresis produced roughly between about 0.8 and 10 billion PBMCs. Overall study results and their limits: The genetic and exposure-history diversity represented was limited by the small number of donors. Even with the large sequencing depth, rarefaction of the sorted-subset datasets indicated that sequencing was incomplete. Only blood was sampled, and tissue TCR repertoires likely differ from those in blood. Estimated clonotype richness was generally larger for naive than for memory subsets. About 5% of naive CD4, 3.5% of naive CD8, roughly 2.4% of memory CD4, and 0.4% of memory CD8 clonotypes were shared across a few donors. Based on pairwise subsampling, the degree of clonotype sharing among donors was expected to be affected by sequencing depth. Compared with non-shared clonotypes, clonotypes shared by all four sorted-subset donors had higher generation probabilities.

To note about this clone: Its antigen specificity is not known. Per-base quality was not reported, and no clone a single base away is much larger than it.

CD8 naive samples consisted of CD45RO-negative cells that were positively selected for CCR7, yielding a CD45RA+CCR7+ population without TemRA cells. The donors were healthy, HIV-negative adults who had no recently reported acute infections or vaccinations. Only Caucasian adults living in Nashville, Tennessee, USA were represented among the donors. Blood was obtained by leukapheresis, after which PBMCs were separated by Ficoll-Histopaque density gradient centrifugation and cryopreserved in liquid nitrogen vapor phase. Analytical flow cytometry was used to check the purity and quantity of every magnetically sorted T cell population. Genomic DNA was isolated from every sorted fraction and measured by UV absorbance on a Nanodrop 2000c. Spanning cysteine to phenylalanine, the CDR3 consists of 15 amino acids. Left in the record is the CDR3 DNA by itself, 45 bases read in frame from the first base. V is shortened by 1 base, J by 4 bases, and the region joining them spans 8 bases. The germline V gene sets CDR1 to SGHAT and CDR2 to FQNNGV.

Using the deep immunoSEQ assay, multiplex PCR amplified TCR CDR3 regions from genomic DNA. For each cell subset, the extracted genomic DNA was distributed evenly across all wells of several immunoSEQ 96-well plates, and each plate served as one replicate. For sorted subsets, each replicate PCR was loaded with about 0.2 ug genomic DNA, equivalent to about 30,000 T cell genomes. Purified libraries were measured with a Qubit 3.0 fluorometer, size-checked on a Bioanalyzer 2100, and measured again with the KAPA Library Quantification kit. Each immunoSEQ 96-well plate was sequenced on its own single-read 150-cycle Illumina NextSeq 550 flow cell. The authors' analysis ran thus. Because the immunoSEQ output held only junctional sequences and lacked quality scores, the filtering could not match the filtering applied to full-length reads. Sequences were annotated with PyIR, a Python wrapper for IgBLAST v1.9, using IMGT germline references to assign V/J genes and CDR3. Any read was removed if the V/J assignment was weak (E-value above 1e-6), the CDR3 was missing, or the read contained stop codons, out-of-frame junctions, or ambiguous translated residues. V3J clonotypes were defined as sequences sharing the same inferred V gene, J gene, and CDR3 amino acid sequence. The percentage overlap between two repertoires was calculated by dividing the number of shared unique clonotypes by the size of the smaller repertoire. Three approaches were used to assess repertoire richness: RTK rarefaction, the Chao1 estimator, and Recon v2.1 estimates of unobserved clonotypes. Generation probabilities were computed with OLGA for all TCRbeta clonotypes obtained by the gDNA method from four donors. TCRdb carries this immuneACCESS record with in-frame sequences only. Its versions omit some clonotypes, under half of them owing to an unresolved V gene in the studies checked, with the rest unexplained. V and J calls and clone size are copied from that table; D and trimming were computed from the DNA. Present in this sample are about 2.1 million clones, about 92% of which were seen just once. The top ten constitute 1.7% of the sample.

The source is a man in his late teens or twenties in good health. Some clones in this sample may be carry-over from other donors' samples. Source material: naive CD8+ T cells from PBMCs. According to the study, the label for this sample's cell subset or site signals: CD45RA+CCR7+. The chain links TRBV11-2 with TRBJ2-6, with the D gene not clear enough to name. The DNA sequence follows: TGTGCCAGCAGCTTAGGGCTAGGAGGGGCCAACGTCCTGACTTTC. It translates as CASSLGLGGANVLTF.